The 2 T cell receptor beta chains presented below share a single source sample, sequenced in a study of blood T cells in healthy people across ages. Combining a sample-barcoded 5' primer with a J-beta primer mix, a second PCR ran for roughly 7 to 12 cycles. TCRdb redid the calling of the 5' RACE reads with MiXCR, one entry per CDR3 protein. The data hold nearly 800,000 distinct CDR3 sequences, with about 25% observed a single time. These data also featured in a second study, about T cells of mothers and their children.

The material sequenced was blood. Receptors were obtained from a boy between 10 and 17 years old in good health.

This clonotype was counted only a few times. This chain connects TRBV29-1 to TRBJ2-1; 8 bases match TRBD2. The J call may be incorrect, as the DNA end agrees better with TRBJ2-7. From germline, CDR1 is SQVTM and CDR2 ANQGSEA. There are 13 residues in the CDR3. DNA for the CDR3: TGCAGCGGTGGCACGGGGGGGGTGAACGAGCAGTACTTC. Its translation is CSGGTGGVNEQYF.

The rearrangement joins TRBV24-1 to TRBJ2-5, with D unresolved. The CDR3 totals 14 residues. The V gene's germline CDR1 is KGHDR and CDR2 SFDVKD. V was shortened by 5 bases and J by 1 base, with 10 bases between the two germline ends. CDR3 residues: CATSGSEGQETQYF. CDR3 sequence (DNA): TGTGCCACCAGTGGTTCGGAAGGCCAAGAGACCCAGTACTTC.